These T cell receptor beta chains were read from a single sample in a study of control samples from healthy donors and cancer patients. Generated by immunoSEQ multiplex PCR, the TCRdb table keeps only in-frame clones and is missing some. The repertoire holds 70,000 to 95,000 clones, with over 75% as singletons. The sequencing input was blood. These receptors were collected from a man aged 45-60 years in good health. CDR3s include the opening cysteine and the closing phenylalanine or tryptophan. D genes are given only for firm matches. For some rows the clone size is stated as once, few or many, or as a class when expanded; others skip it.

CDR3	DNA	size	V	J	D
CASSFIVLPPYNEQFF	TGTGCCAGCAGCTTTATAGTCCTCCCGCCCTACAATGAGCAGTTCTTC	once	TRBV7-2	TRBJ2-1	.
CSVNQGIIAEAFF	TGCAGCGTTAATCAGGGGATAATAGCTGAAGCTTTCTTT	.	TRBV29-1	TRBJ1-1	.
CASSVGPLIGELFF	TGTGCCAGCAGCGTGGGACCGCTGATTGGGGAGCTGTTTTTT	few	TRBV5-6	TRBJ2-2	.
CASSTGAGQPQHF	TGTGCCAGTAGTACAGGGGCCGGGCAGCCCCAGCATTTT	.	TRBV19	TRBJ1-5	.
CACQGLAGGKSEQFF	TGTGCCTGTCAAGGACTAGCGGGAGGGAAAAGTGAGCAGTTCTTC	once	TRBV30	TRBJ2-1	TRBD2
CASSLAQQGPSTDTQYF	TGCGCCAGCAGCTTGGCCCAGCAGGGGCCTAGCACAGATACGCAGTATTTT	once	TRBV5-1	TRBJ2-3	.
CASSPRGTSGGNTGELFF	TGCGCCAGCAGCCCCCGCGGGACTAGCGGGGGGAACACCGGGGAGCTGTTTTTT	.	TRBV5-1	TRBJ2-2	TRBD2
CATSDNGGGIGEQYF	TGTGCCACCAGTGATAATGGGGGCGGAATAGGCGAGCAGTACTTC	.	TRBV24-1	TRBJ2-7	.
CASSLGALAGGSEQFF	TGTGCCAGCAGCTTAGGCGCACTAGCGGGAGGGAGTGAGCAGTTCTTC	.	TRBV7-6	TRBJ2-1	TRBD2
CASSLARDLNNEQFF	TGTGCCAGCAGCTTAGCAAGGGATTTAAACAATGAGCAGTTCTTC	.	TRBV7-2	TRBJ2-1	.
CASSYTDRANGYTF	TGTGCCAGCAGTTACACGGACCGGGCCAATGGCTACACCTTC	.	TRBV6-2/TRBV6-3	TRBJ1-2	.
CASSKRVQGYNEQFF	TGTGCCAGCAGCAAAAGGGTCCAGGGCTACAATGAGCAGTTCTTC	.	TRBV21-1	TRBJ2-1	.
CSVTVTDNYGYTF	TGCAGCGTGACCGTTACAGATAACTATGGCTACACCTTC	.	TRBV29-1	TRBJ1-2	.
CASSQLRSTDTQYF	TGTGCCAGCAGCCAATTGCGGTCAACAGATACGCAGTATTTT	.	TRBV16	TRBJ2-3	.
CASSPREDGYTF	TGTGCCAGCAGCCCCAGGGAGGATGGCTACACCTTC	few	TRBV6-2/TRBV6-3	TRBJ1-2	.
CASSLGTASSYEQYF	TGCGCCAGCAGCCTCGGGACGGCCAGCTCCTACGAGCAGTACTTC	.	TRBV4-1	TRBJ2-7	.
CASSDPVDYEKLFF	TGTGCCAGCAGCGACCCGGTGGATTATGAAAAACTGTTTTTT	.	TRBV6-5	TRBJ1-4	.
CASSPRQGWTGELFF	TGTGCCAGTAGTCCTAGACAGGGGTGGACCGGGGAGCTGTTTTTT	.	TRBV19	TRBJ2-2	TRBD1
CSVEGTGNNEKLFF	TGCAGCGTTGAAGGTACAGGGAATAATGAAAAACTGTTTTTT	.	TRBV29-1	TRBJ1-4	.
CASSKQGAGDEQFF	TGTGCCAGCAGCAAACAAGGGGCGGGGGATGAGCAGTTCTTC	.	TRBV7-2	TRBJ2-1	TRBD2
CASSLGIRADTQYF	TGTGCCAGCAGCTTAGGGATAAGGGCAGATACGCAGTATTTT	.	TRBV13	TRBJ2-3	.
CASSLDSYEQYF	TGTGCCAGCTCACTGGACAGCTACGAGCAGTACTTC	.	TRBV18	TRBJ2-7	.
CASSESTWNSPLHF	TGCGCCAGCAGTGAGTCGACTTGGAATTCACCCCTCCACTTT	.	TRBV10-1	TRBJ1-6	.
CASSPYRGRLGTNEKLFF	TGTGCCAGCAGCCCCTACAGGGGGCGCCTCGGAACTAATGAAAAACTGTTTTTT	.	TRBV7-9	TRBJ1-4	TRBD1
CASGRDRSDNEQFF	TGCGCCAGCGGACGGGACAGGTCAGACAATGAGCAGTTCTTC	.	TRBV4-3	TRBJ2-1	TRBD1
CASSDRTGPYGYTF	TGTGCCAGCAGTGACCGGACAGGTCCCTATGGCTACACCTTC	.	TRBV2	TRBJ1-2	TRBD1
CASSPRVELYEQYF	TGTGCCAGCAGCCCCCGGGTAGAGCTCTACGAGCAGTACTTC	.	TRBV4-2	TRBJ2-7	.
CATSDATGTEVAFF	TGTGCCACCAGTGATGCAACCGGGACGGAGGTGGCTTTCTTT	.	TRBV24-1	TRBJ1-1	.
CASSHLKQGEKLFF	TGCGCCAGCAGCCATCTTAAGCAGGGGGAAAAACTGTTTTTT	.	TRBV4-3	TRBJ1-4	.
CASSSGDYGYTF	TGTGCCAGCAGTTCGGGTGACTATGGCTACACCTTC	few	TRBV12-3/TRBV12-4	TRBJ1-2	.
CATSGNRLALSYNEQFF	TGTGCCACCAGTGGTAACCGTTTGGCTCTTTCCTACAATGAGCAGTTCTTC	.	TRBV24-1	TRBJ2-1	.
CASSLKSSYNEQFF	TGTGCCAGCAGCTTGAAGAGCTCCTACAATGAGCAGTTCTTC	.	TRBV5-6	TRBJ2-1	.
CAWSVIENYGYTF	TGTGCCTGGAGTGTAATTGAAAACTATGGCTACACCTTC	.	TRBV30	TRBJ1-2	.
CASSYSVDRVVDEQFF	TGTGCCAGCAGTTACTCTGTGGACAGGGTGGTAGATGAGCAGTTCTTC	.	TRBV6-2/TRBV6-3	TRBJ2-1	TRBD1
CASSSPSSSTDTQYF	TGTGCCAGCAGTTCACCTAGCAGCAGCACAGATACGCAGTATTTT	few	TRBV28	TRBJ2-3	.
CASSLSTASVSYNEQFF	TGTGCCAGCAGCTTATCGACCGCTAGCGTATCCTACAATGAGCAGTTCTTC	.	TRBV7-6	TRBJ2-1	.
CASSYLGWDLNTGELFF	TGTGCCAGCAGTTACTTGGGCTGGGACTTAAACACCGGGGAGCTGTTTTTT	once	TRBV6-2/TRBV6-3	TRBJ2-2	.
CSAVDTEQYF	TGCAGTGCTGTCGACACCGAGCAGTACTTC	.	TRBV20-1	TRBJ2-7	.